These T cell receptor beta chains were read from a single sample in a study of blood T cell repertoires in COVID-19. Clones were read by immunoSEQ multiplex PCR, and TCRdb kept only the in-frame ones, dropping some. The profile shows about 230,000 clones, approximately 81% of them singletons. The sample comprised peripheral blood. The receptors originated from a woman of 80 years or more with active or convalescent COVID-19. CDR3s include the opening cysteine and the closing phenylalanine or tryptophan. The D gene is left open where the match is weak. Only part of the rows carry a size: once, few, many, or a class if the clone is expanded.

d_call j_call v_call clone_size cdr3_aa cdr3_nt
. TRBJ2-4 TRBV6-5 . CASSYVQDKGIQYF TGTGCCAGCAGTTACGTACAGGATAAAGGCATTCAGTACTTC
TRBD2 TRBJ2-5 TRBV5-1 . CASSPTLGGVETQYF TGCGCCAGCAGCCCGACGCTTGGGGGGGTAGAGACCCAGTACTTC
TRBD1 TRBJ2-2 TRBV6-6 . CATLQRGGSTGELFF TGTGCCACCCTACAGAGAGGGGGCAGCACCGGGGAGCTGTTTTTT
TRBD1 TRBJ2-7 TRBV27 few CASRMGQWVYEQYF TGTGCCAGCAGAATGGGACAGTGGGTTTACGAGCAGTACTTC
. TRBJ2-7 TRBV3-1/TRBV3-2 . CASSPKERAGISYEQYF TGTGCCAGCAGCCCTAAAGAGCGGGCAGGCATCTCCTACGAGCAGTACTTC
. TRBJ2-3 TRBV5-4 . CASSLGRDRTDTQYF TGTGCCAGCAGCTTGGGGCGGGATCGCACAGATACGCAGTATTTT
. TRBJ1-1 TRBV10-3 . CAITPAGGAKAFF TGTGCCATCACCCCGGCGGGGGGCGCGAAAGCTTTCTTT
TRBD1 TRBJ1-4 TRBV2 . CASRRQGARDEKLFF TGTGCCAGCCGTAGGCAGGGGGCACGCGATGAAAAACTGTTTTTT
TRBD1 TRBJ1-2 TRBV25-1 . CASSLTGSHGYTF TGTGCCAGCAGCCTGACAGGGTCCCATGGCTACACCTTC
TRBD1 TRBJ1-1 TRBV28 . CASRTGASRVTEAFF TGTGCCAGCCGAACAGGGGCGTCCCGGGTCACTGAAGCTTTCTTT
TRBD1 TRBJ1-3 TRBV4-1 . CASSQEDRGPGNTIYF TGCGCCAGCAGCCAAGAGGACAGGGGGCCTGGAAACACCATATATTTT
TRBD1 TRBJ1-5 TRBV28 . CACFLKYDDRGINQPQHF TGTGCCTGCTTTTTAAAATATGACGACAGGGGGATCAATCAGCCCCAGCATTTT
TRBD1 TRBJ1-6 TRBV7-9 few CASSVDRAGSPLHF TGTGCCAGCAGCGTTGACAGGGCTGGTTCACCCCTCCACTTT
. TRBJ2-1 TRBV19 . CASSIVLRSYNEQFF TGTGCCAGTAGTATAGTCCTACGCTCCTACAATGAGCAGTTCTTC
. TRBJ1-5 TRBV19 . CASSLRGKLGVQPQHF TGTGCCAGTAGTCTCCGGGGGAAATTGGGGGTACAGCCCCAGCATTTT